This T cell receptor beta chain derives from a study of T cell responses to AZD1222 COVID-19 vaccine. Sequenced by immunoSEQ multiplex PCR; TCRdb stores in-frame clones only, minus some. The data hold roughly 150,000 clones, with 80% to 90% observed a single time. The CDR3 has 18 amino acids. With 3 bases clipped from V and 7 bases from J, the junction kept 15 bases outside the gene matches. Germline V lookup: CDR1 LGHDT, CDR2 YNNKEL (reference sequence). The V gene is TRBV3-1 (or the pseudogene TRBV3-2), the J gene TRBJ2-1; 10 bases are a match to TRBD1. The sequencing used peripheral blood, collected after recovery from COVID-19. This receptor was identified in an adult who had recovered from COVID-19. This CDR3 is CASSHILRETGGWNEQFF. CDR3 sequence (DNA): TGTGCCAGCAGCCATATTCTTAGGGAGACAGGGGGCTGGAATGAGCAGTTCTTC.